The present T cell receptor (beta chain) was sequenced within a study of cytomegalovirus exposure and HLA in healthy donors. Unmatched junction bases numbered 14, after V lost 6 bases and J lost 5 bases. Germline loops: CDR1 ENHRY, CDR2 SYGVKD. There are 16 residues in the CDR3. The PCR was carried out with 60 Vbeta primers and 13 Jbeta primers. TCRdb's table, derived via immunoSEQ multiplex PCR, lists solely in-frame clones and lacks some. The sample holds 100,000 to 150,000 clones, roughly 82% seen once. This chain uses TRBV10-3 with TRBJ2-5; 8 bases fit TRBD1. Sequenced: PBMCs. This TCR was recovered from a male donor in good health and CMV-seropositive. For the CDR3, the DNA is TGTGCCATCAGCGAACTTGGGACAGGTAGTCAGGAGACCCAGTACTTC. Protein product: CAISELGTGSQETQYF.